This T cell receptor beta chain was sequenced for a study of CD4 T cells in relation to SARS-CoV-2 and coronaviruses (dated by TCRdb to 2020 to 2022). In terms of the full investigation: The ViraFEST assay cultured PBMCs with antigen for more than eight days, then sequenced TCR beta CDR3s to find antigen-specific clonal expansions. An HIV-1 Nef peptide pool or a culture without peptide was used as the negative reference condition. Using patient-derived lymphoblastoid cell lines, the shared crossreactive spike epitopes were mapped to their HLA restriction. At the level of individual TCR clonotypes, the study measured memory CD4+ T cell crossreactivity between SARS-CoV-2 spike protein and common cold coronavirus spike proteins. Samples from a few pre-COVID donors and the naive versus memory experiments were sequenced with the Adaptive Biotechnologies TCR-sequencing kit; other data were Illumina-based. Expansion assays from other donors in the study were sequenced with a different, Illumina-based TCR-beta assay. Study-level results and caveats: Crossreactive clones showed significantly weaker SARS-CoV-2-driven expansion than monoreactive clones, consistent with antigenic imprinting. Crossreactivity analysis centred on spike protein, so crossreactivity against other viral proteins was not assessed. Roughly 64% of donors had memory CD4+ clonotypes that crossrecognized SARS-CoV-2 and at least one common cold coronavirus spike. Pre-pandemic and post-infection samples were not both contributed by any donor, so tracing of the source of pre-existing responses was limited. The study was limited by small numbers of patients and tested TCRs.

Libraries were constructed by the immunoSEQ multiplex PCR assay. As for the original processing: During preprocessing, nonproductive sequences were removed, along with CDR3s that did not begin with C, did not end with F or W, or were shorter than 7 amino acids. Antigen-specific clonotypes were called with the MANAFEST web app, based on expansion relative to reference and other culture wells. A clone was considered positive if the clone showed significant expansion compared with the reference culture in 2 of 3 replicate wells at an FDR below 0.05. For a clone to be considered positive, significant expansion relative to all other tandem wells and an odds ratio above 5 were also required. CDR3 homology was measured as pairwise Levenshtein distance, computed with the stringdist R package after trimming three terminal residues from each end. The clones in this table, taken by TCRdb from immuneACCESS, are in-frame only. Not every clone is retained; where verified, under half of the shortfall comes from an unresolved V gene, and the cause of the rest is unknown. V and J calls and clone size are as listed in that table; D and trimming were resolved from the DNA. For this sample there are more than 25,000 clones; around 84% appear just once. Of the sample, 20% to 25% falls within the top ten clones.

As to this clone: No antigen is known for it. Within one base of it there is no much larger clone, and no base qualities were kept.

CD4+ T cells from unexposed donors were collected before the COVID-19 pandemic (2011-2018). Following 10 days of culture, the EasySep CD4+ T cell isolation kit was used to isolate CD4+ T cells. As cell number allowed, CD4+ T cells from unexposed donors were tested for reactivity to SARS-CoV-2 S and N and to four common cold coronavirus spike pools. Each well held 2 million or so PBMCs cultured in IMDM containing approximately 5.4% human AB serum and 10 IU/ml IL-2. Half of the culture medium was replaced with fresh IL-2-containing medium on days 3 and 7. Triplicate replicate wells were generally used for each peptide culture condition. Leukapheresis product for the unexposed donors was purchased commercially. Ficoll-Paque PLUS gradient centrifugation was used to isolate PBMCs from either whole blood or leukapheresis product. The PBMCs went either fresh into the expansion assay or into cryopreservation at -140 degrees C. The QIAamp Micro DNA Kit was used to extract genomic DNA from the CD4+ T cells.

V has 2 bases trimmed and J has 2 bases trimmed; junction bases matching no gene number 3. According to the germline V gene, CDR1 reads MNHNS and CDR2 reads SASEGT. The CDR3, from cysteine to phenylalanine, totals 15 residues. The entry retains the CDR3 DNA only, 45 bases that are in frame from base 1. The sequenced sample was CD4+ T cells from PBMCs, cultured in vitro. The chain was built from TRBV6-1 and TRBJ2-7, and TRBD1 aligns with 10 junction nucleotides. This clonotype was sampled from a human donor in good health. The DNA sequence is TGTGCCAGCAGTGAAATGGACAGGGGGACCTACGAGCAGTACTTC. It is translated as CASSEMDRGTYEQYF.